Listed below are T cell receptor beta chains from one sample, sequenced in a study of CD8 T cells in ankylosing spondylitis. TCRdb re-analysed the 5' RACE reads in MiXCR, keeping a single row per CDR3 protein. This table has roughly 220,000 distinct CDR3 sequences, approximately 16% appearing once. The sequenced sample consisted of blood, either unsorted or a sorted T cell fraction (not recorded which). All receptors derive from a male donor with ankylosing spondylitis. Both conserved end residues are part of each CDR3. The order of the fields is J gene, D gene, clone size, V gene, CDR3 protein, CDR3 DNA. D genes are given only for firm matches. A clone size is listed for some rows: how often the clone was seen (once, few, many), or a class if it is expanded.

j_call: TRBJ2-7
d_call: TRBD2
clone_size: -
v_call: TRBV9
cdr3_aa: CASSAGGTSMNEQYF
cdr3_nt: TGTGCCAGCAGCGCCGGAGGGACTAGTATGAACGAGCAGTACTTC

j_call: TRBJ2-3
d_call: -
clone_size: -
v_call: TRBV13
cdr3_aa: CASSRNRTPRTDTQYF
cdr3_nt: TGTGCCAGCAGCAGGAATCGGACTCCTCGGACAGATACGCAGTATTTT

j_call: TRBJ1-3
d_call: -
clone_size: many
v_call: TRBV12-3/TRBV12-4
cdr3_aa: CASTSFRDNPGNTIYF
cdr3_nt: TGTGCCAGCACCTCCTTCAGGGACAACCCTGGAAACACCATATATTTT

j_call: TRBJ1-2
d_call: -
clone_size: few
v_call: TRBV6-1
cdr3_aa: CASSEASYYGYTF
cdr3_nt: TGTGCCAGCAGTGAAGCAAGCTACTATGGCTACACCTTC

j_call: TRBJ2-7
d_call: -
clone_size: few
v_call: TRBV21-1
cdr3_aa: CASTGPSTGLAPSEQYF
cdr3_nt: TGTGCCAGCACCGGACCTTCCACGGGACTGGCCCCTAGCGAGCAGTACTTC

j_call: TRBJ2-3
d_call: TRBD2
clone_size: many
v_call: TRBV12-3/TRBV12-4
cdr3_aa: CATILAGVVDTQYF
cdr3_nt: TGTGCCACCATACTAGCGGGGGTCGTAGATACGCAGTATTTT

j_call: TRBJ2-2
d_call: TRBD2
clone_size: -
v_call: TRBV4-1
cdr3_aa: CASSQGAGGPGWAGELFF
cdr3_nt: TGCGCCAGCAGCCAAGGAGCGGGAGGGCCCGGCTGGGCCGGGGAGCTGTTTTTT

j_call: TRBJ2-1
d_call: -
clone_size: few
v_call: TRBV19
cdr3_aa: CASSMFSSSYNEQFF
cdr3_nt: TGTGCCAGTAGTATGTTCTCGAGCTCCTACAATGAGCAGTTCTTC

j_call: TRBJ1-1
d_call: -
clone_size: -
v_call: TRBV4-1
cdr3_aa: CASSPLGGSYNTEAFF
cdr3_nt: TGCGCCAGCAGCCCATTGGGTGGCAGCTATAACACTGAAGCTTTCTTT

j_call: TRBJ1-1
d_call: -
clone_size: many
v_call: TRBV7-8
cdr3_aa: CASSGEVGLGRTEAFF
cdr3_nt: TGTGCCAGCAGCGGCGAAGTTGGTCTGGGGAGAACTGAAGCTTTCTTT

j_call: TRBJ1-1
d_call: TRBD1
clone_size: many
v_call: TRBV20-1
cdr3_aa: CSAQGQLNTEAFF
cdr3_nt: TGCAGTGCCCAGGGACAGTTGAACACTGAAGCTTTCTTT

j_call: TRBJ2-3
d_call: TRBD2
clone_size: few
v_call: TRBV20-1
cdr3_aa: CSARGGGVPDTQYF
cdr3_nt: TGCAGTGCTAGAGGCGGGGGGGTACCAGATACGCAGTATTTT

j_call: TRBJ1-1
d_call: TRBD1
clone_size: -
v_call: TRBV9
cdr3_aa: CASSATGTVNTEAFF
cdr3_nt: TGTGCCAGCAGCGCGACCGGGACAGTAAACACTGAAGCTTTCTTT

j_call: TRBJ2-5
d_call: -
clone_size: few
v_call: TRBV4-3
cdr3_aa: CASSQDRGATETQYF
cdr3_nt: TGCGCCAGCAGCCAAGATCGGGGGGCGACGGAGACCCAGTACTTC

j_call: TRBJ2-1
d_call: TRBD2
clone_size: -
v_call: TRBV24-1
cdr3_aa: CATRPSGRNEQFF
cdr3_nt: TGTGCCACGAGACCTAGCGGGAGAAATGAGCAGTTCTTC

j_call: TRBJ2-7
d_call: TRBD2
clone_size: -
v_call: TRBV6-2/TRBV6-3
cdr3_aa: CASSYALAGLSSYEQYF
cdr3_nt: TGTGCCAGCAGTTACGCCCTAGCGGGGCTAAGCTCCTACGAGCAGTACTTC

j_call: TRBJ2-1
d_call: -
clone_size: many
v_call: TRBV20-1
cdr3_aa: CSARSLESSYNEQFF
cdr3_nt: TGCAGTGCTAGAAGTCTGGAGAGCTCCTACAATGAGCAGTTCTTC

j_call: TRBJ1-1
d_call: -
clone_size: few
v_call: TRBV9
cdr3_aa: CASNLGGSETEAFF
cdr3_nt: TGTGCCAGCAACCTGGGCGGGTCTGAGACTGAAGCTTTCTTT

j_call: TRBJ2-2
d_call: -
clone_size: -
v_call: TRBV19
cdr3_aa: CASSTPAGVLAGELFF
cdr3_nt: TGTGCCAGTAGTACCCCGGCCGGGGTCCTCGCCGGGGAGCTGTTTTTT

j_call: TRBJ2-1
d_call: TRBD2
clone_size: -
v_call: TRBV5-6
cdr3_aa: CASSMGLATSYSYNEQFF
cdr3_nt: TGTGCCAGCAGCATGGGACTAGCGACTTCGTACTCCTACAATGAGCAGTTCTTC

j_call: TRBJ2-7
d_call: TRBD2
clone_size: -
v_call: TRBV5-6
cdr3_aa: CASSPAAGLGYEQYF
cdr3_nt: TGTGCCAGCAGCCCAGCAGCGGGACTAGGCTACGAGCAGTACTTC

j_call: TRBJ2-3
d_call: TRBD1
clone_size: few
v_call: TRBV3-1
cdr3_aa: CASSQAAQGAGPTQYF
cdr3_nt: TGTGCCAGCAGCCAAGCCGCACAGGGGGCAGGGCCTACGCAGTATTTT

j_call: TRBJ1-2
d_call: -
clone_size: -
v_call: TRBV20-1
cdr3_aa: CSADGMTYGYTF
cdr3_nt: TGCAGTGCCGACGGGATGACATATGGCTACACCTTC

j_call: TRBJ1-2
d_call: -
clone_size: few
v_call: TRBV19
cdr3_aa: CASSIESNYGYTF
cdr3_nt: TGTGCCAGTAGTATAGAAAGTAACTATGGCTACACCTTC

j_call: TRBJ2-7
d_call: -
clone_size: few
v_call: TRBV19
cdr3_aa: CASSRGSEQYF
cdr3_nt: TGTGCCAGTAGTAGGGGCTCCGAGCAGTACTTC

j_call: TRBJ2-7
d_call: TRBD2
clone_size: -
v_call: TRBV11-1
cdr3_aa: CASSSSTSGRAPLGEQYF
cdr3_nt: TGTGCCAGCAGCTCCTCGACCAGCGGGAGAGCCCCTCTAGGGGAGCAGTACTTC

j_call: TRBJ2-1
d_call: TRBD2
clone_size: few
v_call: TRBV2
cdr3_aa: CASSPIAGGDEQFF
cdr3_nt: TGTGCCAGCAGTCCGATAGCGGGGGGTGATGAGCAGTTCTTC

j_call: TRBJ2-5
d_call: TRBD1
clone_size: -
v_call: TRBV5-1
cdr3_aa: CASSLVDRGHGETQYF
cdr3_nt: TGCGCCAGCAGCTTGGTAGACAGGGGGCACGGGGAGACCCAGTACTTC

j_call: TRBJ1-3
d_call: -
clone_size: -
v_call: TRBV7-9
cdr3_aa: CASSLSGYGNSGNTIYF
cdr3_nt: TGTGCCAGCAGCTTAAGCGGGTACGGAAACTCTGGAAACACCATATATTTT